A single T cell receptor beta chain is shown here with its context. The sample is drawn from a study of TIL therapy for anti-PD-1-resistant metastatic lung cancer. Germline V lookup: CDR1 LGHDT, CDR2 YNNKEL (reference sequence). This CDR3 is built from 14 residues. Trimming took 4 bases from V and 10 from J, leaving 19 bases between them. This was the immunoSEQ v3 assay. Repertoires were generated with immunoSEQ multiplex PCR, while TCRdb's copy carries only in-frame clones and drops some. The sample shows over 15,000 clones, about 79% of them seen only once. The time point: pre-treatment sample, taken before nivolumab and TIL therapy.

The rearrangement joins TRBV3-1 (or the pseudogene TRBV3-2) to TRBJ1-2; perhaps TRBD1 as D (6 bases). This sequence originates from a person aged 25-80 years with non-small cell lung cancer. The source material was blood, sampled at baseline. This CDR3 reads CASSPRTAKSDYTF. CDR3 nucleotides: TGTGCCAGCAGCCCCCGGACAGCGAAGAGTGACTACACCTTC.